The next 26 T cell receptor beta chains were all read from a single sample in a study of cytomegalovirus exposure and HLA in healthy donors. Both 60 Vbeta primers and 13 Jbeta primers went into the PCR. Measured with immunoSEQ multiplex PCR; TCRdb has only the in-frame clones, and not every one. This table holds approximately 140,000 clones, about three quarters found once. The sample taken for sequencing was PBMCs. These receptors were obtained from a male donor in good health and CMV-seropositive.

This rearrangement joins TRBV19 to TRBJ2-2, with D perhaps matching TRBD2 (6 bases). CDR1 and CDR2 from the germline V gene are LNHDA and SQIVND (reference sequence). The ends were cut back, 4 bases at V and 6 bases at J, with 18 bases in the middle. The CDR3 totals 16 residues. The CDR3: CASSTRLVRGSGELFF. The CDR3 DNA reads TGTGCCAGTAGTACCCGACTAGTGAGGGGTTCCGGGGAGCTGTTTTTT.

This chain connects TRBV7-6 to TRBJ1-5; tentative D call: TRBD1 (5 bases). This CDR3 region has 13 residues. The V end was cut by 5 bases, the J end by 7 bases, with 12 bases between. Germline loops: CDR1 SGHVS, CDR2 FNYEAQ. The CDR3 nucleotides read TGTGCCAGCAGCCGATGGGGGGACCAGCCCCAGCATTTT. Encoded protein: CASSRWGDQPQHF.

V is TRBV9 and J is TRBJ2-1, with a tentative D call TRBD2 (7 bases). The V gene lost 6 bases and the J gene lost 5 bases, with 18 bases spanning the gap. The CDR3 runs to 15 residues. Germline V CDR1 and CDR2: SGDLS, YYNGEE. CDR3 protein: CASTSSGGAHNEQFF. For the CDR3, the DNA is TGTGCCAGCACCTCAAGTGGGGGGGCCCACAATGAGCAGTTCTTC.

This chain links TRBV10-3 with TRBJ1-1; D not certain. The CDR3 has 15 amino acids. V lost 3 bases to trimming and J lost 0 bases, with 11 bases between them. The germline V gene encodes CDR1 ENHRY and CDR2 SYGVKD. The CDR3 coding sequence is TGTGCCATCAGTGAATTCGGCGGGATGAACACTGAAGCTTTCTTT. Protein: CAISEFGGMNTEAFF.

The chain employs TRBV28 and TRBJ2-7; 9 nucleotides line up with TRBD2. J gave up 3 bases and V 2 bases, and 5 bases lay outside the gene matches. The CDR3 contains 15 residues. The germline gives CDR1 MDHEN, CDR2 SYDVKM. CDR3 loop: CASSLTSGRSYEQYF. CDR3 in DNA: TGTGCCAGCAGTTTAACAAGCGGGAGGAGCTACGAGCAGTACTTC.

The chain uses TRBV7-6 and TRBJ2-7; the match to TRBD1 covers 7 bases. The CDR3 loop spans 14 amino acids. Germline values: CDR1 SGHVS, CDR2 FNYEAQ. V shed 4 bases, J shed 6 bases, and the junction held 9 bases outside the gene matches. The CDR3 DNA follows: TGTGCCAGCAGCTCCAACCGGGACAGTCGCGAGCAGTACTTC. It encodes CASSSNRDSREQYF.

The chain couples TRBV5-6 to TRBJ2-2, with 10 bases fitting TRBD1. The V and J ends lost 3 bases and 4 bases, in that order; junction bases with no gene match: 6. The CDR3 totals 16 residues. Germline CDR1 reads SGHDT; CDR2 reads YYEEEE. CDR3 sequence reads: CASSWGWTGGTGELFF. Written as DNA, the CDR3 is TGTGCCAGCAGCTGGGGCTGGACAGGGGGCACCGGGGAGCTGTTTTTT.

The chain is built from TRBV15 and TRBJ2-7; D perhaps matches TRBD1 (6 bases). This CDR3 has 15 residues. With 3 bases removed from V and 3 bases from J, the gap between germline ends came to 15 bases. Germline-derived CDR1 and CDR2 are LNHNV and YYDKDF (reference sequence). CDR3 residues: CATSSKRTAYYEQYF. CDR3 in DNA: TGTGCCACCAGCAGCAAAAGGACAGCCTACTACGAGCAGTACTTC.

This sequence joins TRBV7-3 and TRBJ2-7; 10 bases agree with TRBD2. CDR1 and CDR2 from the germline V gene are SGHTA and FQGTGA. CDR3 size: 14 residues. The V and J ends lost 5 bases and 3 bases, in that order; junction bases with no gene match: 4. CDR3 loop: CASSQAGGDYEQYF. The CDR3 DNA follows: TGTGCCAGCAGCCAAGCGGGAGGGGACTACGAGCAGTACTTC.

V and J are TRBV19 and TRBJ1-2; D gene uncertain. Between the trimmed V and J ends, which lost 3 bases and 1 base, there was a span of 15 bases. This CDR3 has 16 amino acids. Germline CDR1 LNHDA, CDR2 SQIVND (reference sequence). CDR3 sequence reads: CASSIGHGGSNYGYTF. DNA for the CDR3: TGTGCCAGTAGTATCGGGCACGGCGGGAGTAACTATGGCTACACCTTC.

The V call is TRBV7-9, the J call TRBJ2-2; D might be TRBD1 (6 bases). With 1 base removed from V and 3 bases from J, the gap between germline ends came to 6 bases. The CDR3 is made up of 14 amino acids. Germline V gives CDR1 SEHNR, CDR2 FQNEAQ (reference sequence). CDR3 sequence reads: CASSLEGDTGELFF. CDR3 nucleotide sequence: TGTGCCAGCAGCTTAGAGGGGGACACCGGGGAGCTGTTTTTT. The full variable domain, in which reference TRBV7-9 and TRBJ2-2 provide the parts outside the CDR3, is DTGVSQNPRHKITKRGQNVTFRCDPISEHNRLYWYRQTLGQGPEFLTYFQNEAQLEKSRLLSDRFSAERPKGSFSTLEIQRTEQGDSAMYLCASSLEGDTGELFFGEGSRLTVL.

This chain joins TRBV5-1 and TRBJ2-1, with TRBD1 matching over 9 bases. CDR1 and CDR2 from the germline V gene are SGHRS and YFSETQ. J lost 6 bases, V lost 0 bases, and 10 bases had no gene match. The CDR3 consists of 17 residues. The CDR3 nucleotides are TGCGCCAGCAGCTTGGCCGGCCAAGGACAGGGGTTCAATGAGCAGTTCTTC. Its translation: CASSLAGQGQGFNEQFF.

This chain connects TRBV5-1 to TRBJ2-7; maybe TRBD2 (6 bases). The CDR3 is made up of 16 amino acids. Germline V CDR1 and CDR2: SGHRS, YFSETQ. Trimming left V 0 bases short and J 6 bases short, with 19 bases between. The CDR3 region has the DNA TGCGCCAGCAGCTTGGCTTCCGCTAGCGCATTGACCGAGCAGTACTTC. This codes for CASSLASASALTEQYF.

CDR3 sequence reads: CASRTGLNTGELFF. Here the CDR3 DNA reads TGTGCCAGCAGAACCGGACTAAACACCGGGGAGCTGTTTTTT. This rearrangement joins TRBV6-5 to TRBJ2-2; possible D gene TRBD2, 6 bases. Trimming removed 6 bases at V and 2 bases at J, with 10 bases between. The CDR3 consists of 14 residues. Germline V gene lookup returns CDR1 MNHEY and CDR2 SVGAGI.

This chain connects TRBV6-5 to TRBJ1-1; no definite D call. CDR3 length equals 13 residues. In germline, CDR1 is MNHEY, CDR2 SVGAGI. Trimming pared 6 bases from V and 3 bases from J, leaving 11 bases between. As DNA, the CDR3 is TGTGCCAGCAGCATGCGGGAGGACACTGAAGCTTTCTTT. Its protein is CASSMREDTEAFF.

The chain links TRBV5-1 to TRBJ2-3, with TRBD2 matching 13 bases. Germline CDR1 and CDR2: SGHRS and YFSETQ. Trimming removed 4 bases from V and 4 bases from J; junction bases left unmatched: 12. This CDR3 is built from 18 residues. DNA of the CDR3: TGCGCCAGCAGCCAACTAGCGGGGGGGCCGGCGTTTGCAGATACGCAGTATTTT. Its protein is CASSQLAGGPAFADTQYF.

The gene calls are TRBV19 and TRBJ1-1, with TRBD1 matching 7 bases. The CDR3 consists of 16 residues. After removal of 5 bases from V and 5 bases from J, the junction contained 14 bases not matched to a gene. The germline gives CDR1 LNHDA, CDR2 SQIVND (reference sequence). CDR3 in DNA: TGTGCCAGTAGTCCCCCCCTACAGGGGTTTAGGACTGAAGCTTTCTTT. Translating it yields CASSPPLQGFRTEAFF.

The chain is built from TRBV27 and TRBJ2-7, with 7 bases identical to TRBD2. The germline gives CDR1 MNHEY, CDR2 SMNVEV (reference sequence). The CDR3 sequence is 16 residues long. The ends lost 1 base at V and 0 bases at J; junction bases unmatched: 6. Here the CDR3 reads CASSLFPSGTSYEQYF. The DNA of the CDR3 is TGTGCCAGCAGTTTATTCCCTAGCGGCACCTCCTACGAGCAGTACTTC.

The chain recombines TRBV7-9 with TRBJ2-5; weak D call: TRBD2 (5 bases). Germline CDR1 reads SEHNR; CDR2 reads FQNEAQ (reference sequence). The CDR3 totals 15 residues. V was trimmed by 2 bases and J by 3 bases, leaving 13 bases between them. DNA of the CDR3: TGTGCCAGCAGCTTATGGGCTAGCCCCAAAGAGACCCAGTACTTC. Encoded protein: CASSLWASPKETQYF.

This chain connects TRBV27 to TRBJ2-7; TRBD1 matches 7 bases. V was clipped by 4 bases and J by 1 base; unmatched bases: 7. The germline V gene encodes CDR1 MNHEY and CDR2 SMNVEV (reference sequence). The CDR3 contains 15 residues. The CDR3 spells CASSSGTAHSYEQYF. DNA for the CDR3: TGTGCCAGCAGTTCGGGGACAGCTCATTCCTACGAGCAGTACTTC.

This chain uses TRBV28 with TRBJ2-1, with unresolved D. There are 13 residues in the CDR3. Germline CDR1 MDHEN, CDR2 SYDVKM. Trimming took 3 bases from V and 8 from J, leaving 11 bases between them. CDR3 sequence reads: CASSFELWHEQFF. The CDR3 DNA reads TGTGCCAGCAGTTTTGAACTATGGCATGAGCAGTTCTTC.

The gene calls are TRBV27 and TRBJ2-5; the match to TRBD2 covers 7 bases. Germline lookup yields CDR1 MNHEY and CDR2 SMNVEV (reference sequence). This CDR3 is 15 amino acids long. The ends lost 8 bases at V and 3 bases at J; junction bases unmatched: 12. DNA of the CDR3: TGTGCCAGCGGAGGTGTAGGGCTAGCGGAAGAGACCCAGTACTTC. This encodes CASGGVGLAEETQYF.

CDR3 amino acids: CASSVSTSYGYTF. The CDR3 bases are TGTGCCAGCAGTGTCTCGACATCCTATGGCTACACCTTC. The chain couples TRBV25-1 to TRBJ1-2; D gene uncertain. V shed 4 bases and J shed 4 bases, with 10 bases lying between them. The CDR3 has 13 residues. Germline V gene data show CDR1 as MGHDK and CDR2 as SYGVNS.

The rearrangement links TRBV18 to TRBJ2-7; weak D call: TRBD1 (6 bases). CDR3 length equals 14 residues. The germline V gene has CDR1 KGHSH and CDR2 LQKENI. Trimming stripped 3 bases from V and 2 bases from J, with 11 bases between. DNA for the CDR3: TGTGCCAGCTCACCTATCGAGGGGGCCTACGAGCAGTACTTC. It codes for CASSPIEGAYEQYF. Variable domain in full (rest from reference TRBV18 and TRBJ2-7): NAGVMQNPRHLVRRRGQEARLRCSPMKGHSHVYWYRQLPEEGLKFMVYLQKENIIDESGMPKERFSAEFPKEGPSILRIQQVVRGDSAAYFCASSPIEGAYEQYFGPGTRLTVT.

The V call is TRBV2, the J call TRBJ2-7, with 10 bases matching TRBD2. V trimming: 3 bases; J trimming: 3 bases; junction bases outside the gene matches: 5. CDR1 is SNHLY, CDR2 FYNNEI, per germline. This CDR3 region has 15 residues. DNA of the CDR3: TGTGCCAGCAGTGACGGACTAGCGGAGTACTACGAGCAGTACTTC. It specifies CASSDGLAEYYEQYF.

The chain uses TRBV9 and TRBJ1-3, with D maybe TRBD1 (6 bases). V was cut by 1 base and J by 4 bases, with 15 bases left in between. CDR3 length: 16 residues. CDR1 is SGDLS, CDR2 YYNGEE, per germline. The CDR3 DNA reads as TGTGCCAGCAGCGTATTGGCGCAGGGGTGGGGAAACACCATATATTTT. Translated: CASSVLAQGWGNTIYF.